The 21 T cell receptor beta chains below were found in one sample sequenced in a study of OX40 agonist ivuxolimab in advanced cancers. Libraries were prepared by immunoSEQ multiplex PCR; TCRdb keeps only in-frame clonotypes and omits some of them. Of 50,000 or so clones listed, roughly 79% are singletons. The sample was CD4+ or CD8+ T cells sorted from blood, taken in a trial of the OX40 agonist ivuxolimab. The receptors derive from an adult with an advanced solid tumor such as melanoma, head and neck, liver or kidney cancer.

The gene calls are TRBV7-9 and TRBJ2-2; D is unclear. In germline, CDR1 is SEHNR, CDR2 FQNEAQ (reference sequence). The length of the CDR3 is 17 residues. V shed 3 bases and J shed 0 bases, with 14 bases lying between them. In DNA form, the CDR3 reads TGTGCCAGCAGCTTCCCGTGGAACGAACCGAACACCGGGGAGCTGTTTTTT. Protein: CASSFPWNEPNTGELFF.

The rearrangement uses TRBV29-1 and TRBJ2-2; possibly TRBD2 for D (6 bases). Trimming took 6 bases from V and 6 from J, leaving 14 bases between them. Germline assignment: CDR1 SQVTM and CDR2 ANQGSEA. CDR3 length equals 13 residues. The CDR3 spells CSVGSIGAGELFF. In DNA form, the CDR3 reads TGCAGCGTCGGGAGTATAGGAGCCGGGGAGCTGTTTTTT.

This clone has only one observation. This rearrangement joins TRBV5-6 to TRBJ1-2; 10 positions agree with TRBD1. CDR1 SGHDT and CDR2 YYEEEE come from the germline V gene. The V gene end was trimmed by 4 bases and the J gene end by 4 bases; junction bases not matched to a gene: 7. The CDR3 has 15 residues. The CDR3 sequence: CASSLGQGNPYGYTF. The CDR3, as DNA: TGTGCCAGCAGCCTGGGACAGGGGAATCCCTATGGCTACACCTTC. Variable domain in full (rest from reference TRBV5-6 and TRBJ1-2): DAGVTQSPTHLIKTRGQQVTLRCSPKSGHDTVSWYQQALGQGPQFIFQYYEEEERQRGNFPDRFSGHQFPNYSSELNVNALLLGDSALYLCASSLGQGNPYGYTFGSGTRLTVV.

The genes are TRBV5-4 and TRBJ2-5; D remains ambiguous. V lost 1 base and J lost 5, with 9 bases in between. This CDR3 has 13 amino acids. Germline V gene sequence: CDR1 SGHNT, CDR2 YYREEE (reference sequence). Here the CDR3 DNA reads TGTGCCAGCAGCTTGCAGGTGGGGGAGACCCAGTACTTC. It is translated as CASSLQVGETQYF.

This clone has more than one count but fewer than ten. This chain joins TRBV7-9 and TRBJ2-3; D unclear. The V gene's germline CDR1 is SEHNR and CDR2 FQNEAQ (reference sequence). This CDR3 region has 15 residues. V lost 5 bases to trimming and J lost 2 bases, with 14 bases between them. In DNA, the CDR3 is TGTGCCAGCAGCCCGGCTCGCAGGCCCACAGATACGCAGTATTTT. This sequence encodes CASSPARRPTDTQYF.

As regards this clone: The sample carries other DNA sequences with the same CDR3. The chain joins TRBV7-2 to TRBJ2-7, with D unresolved. V gave up 1 base and J gave up 5 bases, with 12 bases separating them. The CDR3 totals 14 residues. Germline V lookup: CDR1 SGHTA, CDR2 FQGNSA. The CDR3 is CASSLVPGPNEQYF. CDR3 coding DNA: TGTGCCAGCAGCTTAGTTCCAGGTCCCAACGAGCAGTACTTC.

This chain connects TRBV5-6 to TRBJ2-3; D tentatively reads TRBD1 or TRBD2 (5 bases each). Between the trimmed V and J ends, which lost 4 bases and 0 bases, there was a span of 15 bases. The CDR3 loop spans 16 amino acids. Germline V lookup: CDR1 SGHDT, CDR2 YYEEEE. DNA for the CDR3: TGTGCCAGCAGCGGGGCGGGCGGACTTAGCACAGATACGCAGTATTTT. Protein product: CASSGAGGLSTDTQYF.

The chain employs TRBV18 and TRBJ2-7; 9 nucleotides align to TRBD1. J was trimmed by 7 bases and V by 6 bases; bases with no gene match: 10. CDR3 length: 14 residues. Germline V gives CDR1 KGHSH, CDR2 LQKENI. Written as DNA, the CDR3 is TGTGCCAGCTCTACGAGACAGGGGGTAGGGGAGCAGTACTTC. Amino acid sequence: CASSTRQGVGEQYF.

This rearrangement joins TRBV7-2 to TRBJ1-5, with D tentatively TRBD1 (5 bases). The CDR3 consists of 14 residues. Germline lookup yields CDR1 SGHTA and CDR2 FQGNSA. With 0 bases removed from V and 7 bases from J, the gap between germline ends came to 10 bases. The CDR3 bases are TGTGCCAGCAGCTTAGCGACAAGGGGCCAGCCCCAGCATTTT. Translated, it gives CASSLATRGQPQHF. Supplemented by reference TRBV7-2 and TRBJ1-5, the full variable domain reads GAGVSQSPSNKVTEKGKDVELRCDPISGHTALYWYRQSLGQGLEFLIYFQGNSAPDKSGLPSDRFSAERTGGSVSTLTIQRTQQEDSAVYLCASSLATRGQPQHFGDGTRLSIL.

The rearrangement links TRBV4-3 to TRBJ2-1; the match to TRBD1 covers 9 bases. Germline trimming cut 5 bases from V and 8 bases from J; bases unmatched to any gene: 7. The CDR3 contains 14 residues. Looked up from germline, CDR1 is LGHNA and CDR2 is YSLEER. CDR3 DNA sequence: TGCGCCAGCAGCAAGGACAGGGGCGCGGATGAGCAGTTCTTC. Its protein product is CASSKDRGADEQFF.

The genes are TRBV2 and TRBJ1-5, with D hard to call. Trimming removed 0 bases at V and 10 bases at J, with 10 bases between. Germline V gene sequence: CDR1 SNHLY, CDR2 FYNNEI. This CDR3 contains 13 residues. The CDR3 bases are TGTGCCAGCAGTGAAGCGCTGGGCACACCCCAGCATTTT. It is translated as CASSEALGTPQHF.

The chain links TRBV9 to TRBJ2-7; 10 bases agree with TRBD1. The length of the CDR3 is 16 residues. The trim removed 3 bases at V and 5 bases at J, leaving 11 bases unmatched. Looked up from germline, CDR1 is SGDLS and CDR2 is YYNGEE. CDR3 residues: CASSGPWGQGSNEQYF. The CDR3 DNA reads TGTGCCAGCAGCGGACCATGGGGACAGGGGTCCAACGAGCAGTACTTC.

J is TRBJ1-6 and V is TRBV19, with D unresolved. CDR1 and CDR2 from the germline V gene are LNHDA and SQIVND (reference sequence). CDR3 length equals 16 residues. V lost 0 bases, J lost 5 bases, and 11 bases lay in between. Here the CDR3 DNA reads TGTGCCAGTAGTATAGACTCAACTGGGAATAATTCACCCCTCCACTTT. It translates to CASSIDSTGNNSPLHF.

This clone was seen more than once but under ten times. The chain uses TRBV5-8 and TRBJ1-1; D not certain. The CDR3 loop spans 16 amino acids. Trimming shortened V by 6 bases and J by 0 bases, and 18 bases separated the two germline ends. Germline CDR1 is SGHTS and CDR2 is YDEGEE. In nucleotides, the CDR3 is TGTGCCAGCAACCCTTGGCGGCAGCTCATGAACACTGAAGCTTTCTTT. This encodes CASNPWRQLMNTEAFF.

The genes are TRBV6-5 and TRBJ1-2, with 7 positions matching TRBD1. V was clipped by 6 bases and J by 4 bases; unmatched bases: 11. CDR1 and CDR2 (germline): MNHEY, SVGAGI. CDR3 size: 15 residues. The CDR3 region has the DNA TGTGCCAGCAGCGGGGGGCAGGGGGTCGGCTATGGCTACACCTTC. This sequence encodes CASSGGQGVGYGYTF.

This clone was counted once. The chain combines TRBV5-6 with TRBJ2-7, with D possibly being TRBD1 or TRBD2 (5 bases each). This CDR3 is 13 amino acids long. Per germline, CDR1 SGHDT and CDR2 YYEEEE. The V and J ends lost 5 bases and 3 bases respectively, with 12 bases between them. In DNA form, the CDR3 reads TGTGCCAGCAGTCCGGGACGGTACTACGAGCAGTACTTC. As protein: CASSPGRYYEQYF.

The rearrangement uses TRBV6-6 and TRBJ1-2, with 7 bases identical to TRBD1. V shed 6 bases, J shed 4 bases, and the junction held 8 bases outside the gene matches. The CDR3 spans 14 residues. Germline V gives CDR1 MNHNY, CDR2 SVGAGI (reference sequence). The CDR3 spells CASSYTGEAYGYTF. The CDR3 DNA sequence: TGTGCCAGCAGCTATACAGGGGAGGCCTATGGCTACACCTTC.

J is TRBJ1-4 and V is TRBV7-6, with TRBD1 matching 10 bases. J was trimmed by 12 bases and V by 3 bases; bases with no gene match: 4. The CDR3 is 13 amino acids. Germline V gene sequence: CDR1 SGHVS, CDR2 FNYEAQ. CDR3 DNA sequence: TGTGCCAGCAGCTTTGGACAGGGGGGGGAACTGTTTTTT. It specifies CASSFGQGGELFF.

By share of the sample, this clone is large (0.1 to 1%). V gene TRBV19 combines with J gene TRBJ1-2; 12 bases match TRBD1. The V gene's germline CDR1 is LNHDA and CDR2 SQIVND (reference sequence). The V gene end was trimmed by 5 bases and the J gene end by 8 bases; junction bases not matched to a gene: 6. The CDR3 is 14 residues long. CDR3 DNA: TGTGCCAGTAGTTGGGGACAGGGGGCGCCGGGCTACACCTTC. Its protein is CASSWGQGAPGYTF.

This clone came up a few times. The genes are TRBV30 and TRBJ2-3, with a weak D call TRBD1 (6 bases). The germline V gene has CDR1 GTSNPN and CDR2 SVGIG (reference sequence). The CDR3 runs 14 residues. V lost 4 bases, J lost 4 bases, and 15 bases lay in between. In nucleotides, the CDR3 is TGTGCCTGGAATCTCCAGGGGTCCCCAGATACGCAGTATTTT. Translation: CAWNLQGSPDTQYF. The variable domain in full, completed from reference TRBV30 and TRBJ2-3, reads SQTIHQWPATLVQPVGSPLSLECTVEGTSNPNLYWYRQAAGRGLQLLFYSVGIGQISSEVPQNLSASRPQDRQFILSSKKLLLSDSGFYLCAWNLQGSPDTQYFGPGTRLTVL.

The rearrangement links TRBV4-3 to TRBJ2-3, with 9 bases lining up with TRBD2. Germline lookup yields CDR1 LGHNA and CDR2 YSLEER. The J segment lost 4 bases and the V segment lost 1 base, leaving 12 bases of the junction unmatched. This CDR3 is 18 amino acids long. CDR3 in amino acids: CASSQGVGGRARPDTQYF. DNA for the CDR3: TGCGCCAGCAGCCAAGGAGTCGGCGGGAGGGCCAGGCCAGATACGCAGTATTTT.